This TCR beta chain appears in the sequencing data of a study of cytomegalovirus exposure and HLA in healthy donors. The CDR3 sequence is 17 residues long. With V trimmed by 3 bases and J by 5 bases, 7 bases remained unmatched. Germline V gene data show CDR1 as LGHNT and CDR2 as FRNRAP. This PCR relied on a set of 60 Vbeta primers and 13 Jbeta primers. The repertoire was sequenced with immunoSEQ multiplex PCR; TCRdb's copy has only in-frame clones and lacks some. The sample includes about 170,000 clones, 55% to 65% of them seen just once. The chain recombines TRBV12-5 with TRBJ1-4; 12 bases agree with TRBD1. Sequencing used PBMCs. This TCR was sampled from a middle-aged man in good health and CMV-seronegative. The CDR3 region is CASGLTVGTGGNEKLFF. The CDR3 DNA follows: TGTGCTAGTGGTTTAACCGTCGGGACAGGGGGCAATGAAAAACTGTTTTTT.